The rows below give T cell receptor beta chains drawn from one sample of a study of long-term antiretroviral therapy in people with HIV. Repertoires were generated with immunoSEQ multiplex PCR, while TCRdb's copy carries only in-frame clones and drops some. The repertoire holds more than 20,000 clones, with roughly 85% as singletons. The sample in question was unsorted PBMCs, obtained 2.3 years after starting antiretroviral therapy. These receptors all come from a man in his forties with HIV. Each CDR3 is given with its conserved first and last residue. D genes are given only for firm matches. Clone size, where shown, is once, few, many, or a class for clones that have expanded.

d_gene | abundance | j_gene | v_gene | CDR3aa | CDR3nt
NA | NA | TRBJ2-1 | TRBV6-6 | CASSYSTGYNEQFF | TGTGCCAGCAGTTACTCGACGGGATACAATGAGCAGTTCTTC
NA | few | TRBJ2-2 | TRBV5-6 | CASSLGIGGRTGELFF | TGTGCCAGCAGCTTGGGGATCGGAGGGCGAACCGGGGAGCTGTTTTTT
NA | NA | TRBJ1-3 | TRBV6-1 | CASTQTSSGNTIYF | TGTGCCAGCACACAGACCAGCTCTGGAAACACCATATATTTT
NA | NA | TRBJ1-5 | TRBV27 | CATIPKSGSNQPQHF | TGTGCCACCATACCGAAGAGTGGTAGCAATCAGCCCCAGCATTTT
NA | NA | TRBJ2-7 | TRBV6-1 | CASSRTDKVPYEQYF | TGTGCCAGCAGCAGGACTGATAAAGTCCCCTACGAGCAGTACTTC
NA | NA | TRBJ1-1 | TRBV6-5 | CASSYSILVGRFF | TGTGCCAGCAGTTACTCGATCTTGGTCGGCCGCTTCTTT
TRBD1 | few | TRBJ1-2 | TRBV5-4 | CASRWRGQDGYTF | TGTGCCAGCAGGTGGAGGGGGCAGGATGGCTACACCTTC
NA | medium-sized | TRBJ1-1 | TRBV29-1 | CSVVTGNTEAFF | TGCAGCGTTGTGACAGGAAACACTGAAGCTTTCTTT
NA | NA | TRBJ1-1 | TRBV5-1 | CASSLETRGMTEAFF | TGCGCCAGCAGCTTGGAAACGCGGGGTATGACTGAAGCTTTCTTT
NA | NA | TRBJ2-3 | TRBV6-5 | CASSYARHSRGDTQYF | TGTGCCAGCAGTTATGCGAGGCACTCCCGAGGAGATACGCAGTATTTT
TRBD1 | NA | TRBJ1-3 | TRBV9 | CASSLDSTGRGNTIYF | TGTGCCAGCAGCCTCGACTCGACAGGGAGAGGAAACACCATATATTTT
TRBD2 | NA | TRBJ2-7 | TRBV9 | CASSVEPSGTLYEQYF | TGTGCCAGCAGCGTAGAACCCAGCGGGACCCTCTACGAGCAGTACTTC
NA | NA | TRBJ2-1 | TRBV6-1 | CASSEATTRNEQFF | TGTGCCAGCAGTGAAGCTACGACTCGCAATGAGCAGTTCTTC
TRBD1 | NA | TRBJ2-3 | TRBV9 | CASSIRQGSTDTQYF | TGTGCCAGCAGCATTCGACAGGGAAGCACAGATACGCAGTATTTT
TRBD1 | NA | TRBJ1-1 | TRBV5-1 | CASSTGTANTEAFF | TGCGCCAGCAGCACCGGGACAGCCAACACTGAAGCTTTCTTT
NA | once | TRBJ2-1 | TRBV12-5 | CASGPWLSGEQFF | TGTGCTAGTGGTCCCTGGCTCAGCGGTGAGCAGTTCTTC
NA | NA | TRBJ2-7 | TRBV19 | CASSIGGRGYEQYF | TGTGCCAGTAGTATAGGTGGCAGGGGCTACGAGCAGTACTTC
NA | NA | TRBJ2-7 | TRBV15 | CATSRGGREQYF | TGTGCCACCAGCAGAGGAGGACGGGAGCAGTACTTC
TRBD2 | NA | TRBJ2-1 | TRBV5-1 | CASSLELAGVNEQFF | TGCGCCAGCAGCTTGGAACTAGCGGGAGTCAATGAGCAGTTCTTC
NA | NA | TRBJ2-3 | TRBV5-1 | CASSLPSYQGTDTQYF | TGCGCCAGCAGCTTGCCCTCTTATCAGGGCACAGATACGCAGTATTTT
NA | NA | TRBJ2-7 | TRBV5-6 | CASSLGSTSYEQYF | TGTGCCAGCAGCTTGGGTAGTACCTCCTACGAGCAGTACTTC
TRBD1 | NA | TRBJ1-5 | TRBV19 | CASSITAGTGNFYSNQPQHF | TGTGCCAGTAGTATTACAGCCGGGACAGGTAACTTTTATAGCAATCAGCCCCAGCATTTT
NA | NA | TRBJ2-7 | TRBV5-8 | CASSLGGDEQYF | TGTGCCAGCAGCCTAGGGGGGGACGAGCAGTACTTC
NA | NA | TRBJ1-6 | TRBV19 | CASSIGAGAYNSPLHF | TGTGCCAGTAGTATTGGGGCCGGGGCCTATAATTCACCCCTCCACTTT